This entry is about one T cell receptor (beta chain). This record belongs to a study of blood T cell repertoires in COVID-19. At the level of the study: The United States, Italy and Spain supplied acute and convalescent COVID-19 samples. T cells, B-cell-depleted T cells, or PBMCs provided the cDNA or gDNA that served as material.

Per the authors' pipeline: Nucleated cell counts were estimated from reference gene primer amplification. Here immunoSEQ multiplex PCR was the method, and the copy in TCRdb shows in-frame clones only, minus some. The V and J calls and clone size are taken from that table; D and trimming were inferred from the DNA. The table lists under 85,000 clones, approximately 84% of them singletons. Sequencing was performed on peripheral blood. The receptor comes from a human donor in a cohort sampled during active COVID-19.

CDR3 residues: CANQQGSGANVLTF. CDR3 sequence (DNA): TGTGCCAACCAACAGGGTTCTGGGGCCAACGTCCTGACTTTC. J is TRBJ2-6 and V is TRBV2; possibly TRBD1 for D (6 bases). The V gene lost 10 bases and the J gene lost 1 base, with 11 bases spanning the gap. The V gene's germline CDR1 is SNHLY and CDR2 FYNNEI. The CDR3 length is 14 residues. Full variable domain (remainder filled in from reference TRBV2 and TRBJ2-6): EPEVTQTPSHQVTQMGQEVILRCVPISNHLYFYWYRQILGQKVEFLVSFYNNEISEKSEIFDDQFSVERPDGSNFTLKIRSTKLEDSAMYFCANQQGSGANVLTFGAGSRLTVL.